A single sample gave rise to the 8 T cell receptor beta chains below, sequenced in a study of shared clonotypes between healthy human individuals. The repertoire was sequenced with immunoSEQ multiplex PCR; TCRdb's copy has only in-frame clones and lacks some. Of about 960,000 clones in the sample, over 60% are singletons; the top ten hold approximately 1.5%. Sequenced material: memory CD4+ T cells sorted from blood. Subset denoted: CD45RA-negative fraction. These receptors all stem from a young man in good health.

The V and J genes are TRBV5-6 and TRBJ1-4; D might be TRBD1 (5 bases). The CDR3 covers 15 residues. Trimming left V 0 bases short and J 3 bases short, with 9 bases between. The germline V gene has CDR1 SGHDT and CDR2 YYEEEE. For the CDR3, the DNA is TGTGCCAGCAGCTTGGGGGGGTTCGCTAATGAAAAACTGTTTTTT. Protein: CASSLGGFANEKLFF.

The chain links TRBV5-1 to TRBJ1-1; D ambiguous. Per germline, CDR1 SGHRS and CDR2 YFSETQ. The V end lost 1 base, the J end lost 1 base, and 11 bases lay between the germline ends. This CDR3 comprises 15 residues. CDR3 bases: TGCGCCAGCAGCTTGACGGATCACACGAACACTGAAGCTTTCTTT. Its translation: CASSLTDHTNTEAFF.

The rearrangement joins TRBV29-1 to TRBJ2-3, with 9 bases lining up with TRBD1. This CDR3 has 16 amino acids. Germline V gives CDR1 SQVTM, CDR2 ANQGSEA. After removal of 8 bases from V and 3 bases from J, the junction contained 15 bases not matched to a gene. CDR3 in amino acids: CSIGHYGQGNTDTQYF. The CDR3 DNA sequence: TGCAGCATTGGCCACTACGGACAGGGGAATACAGATACGCAGTATTTT.

The V and J genes are TRBV11-2 and TRBJ2-1; TRBD2 matches at 11 bases. Trimming removed 6 bases from V and 5 bases from J; junction bases left unmatched: 9. Per germline, CDR1 SGHAT and CDR2 FQNNGV. CDR3 length: 16 amino acids. The chain's CDR3 is CASRPTSGSIHNEQFF. The CDR3 DNA reads as TGTGCCAGCAGGCCTACTAGCGGGAGTATCCACAATGAGCAGTTCTTC.

The rearrangement uses TRBV18 and TRBJ2-5; D is undetermined. The CDR3 loop spans 16 amino acids. The ends were cut back, 3 bases at V and 1 base at J, with 15 bases in the middle. Germline lookup yields CDR1 KGHSH and CDR2 LQKENI. The chain's CDR3 is CASSPRVSGGQETQYF. CDR3 in DNA: TGTGCCAGCTCACCTAGGGTTTCAGGCGGCCAAGAGACCCAGTACTTC. The full variable domain, with the rest looked up from reference TRBV18 and TRBJ2-5, is NAGVMQNPRHLVRRRGQEARLRCSPMKGHSHVYWYRQLPEEGLKFMVYLQKENIIDESGMPKERFSAEFPKEGPSILRIQQVVRGDSAAYFCASSPRVSGGQETQYFGPGTRLLVL.

This clone was seen repeatedly, ten times or more. The V and J genes are TRBV27 and TRBJ1-2; 12 bases match TRBD1. V shed 5 bases, J shed 6 bases, and the junction held 10 bases outside the gene matches. The germline CDR1 and CDR2 sequences are MNHEY and SMNVEV (reference sequence). The CDR3 is 16 residues long. CDR3 sequence: CASSRQWDRGPHGYTF. The CDR3 region has the DNA TGTGCCAGCAGTCGCCAATGGGACAGGGGGCCCCATGGCTACACCTTC.

This chain uses TRBV12-5 with TRBJ2-3; D gene unclear. The V gene lost 6 bases and the J gene lost 1 base, with 8 bases spanning the gap. The CDR3 runs to 13 residues. Looked up from germline, CDR1 is LGHNT and CDR2 is FRNRAP. CDR3 DNA sequence: TGTGCTAGTGGGAGACTTGGCACAGATACGCAGTATTTT. This codes for CASGRLGTDTQYF.

The chain joins TRBV10-2 to TRBJ2-7; maybe TRBD2 (6 bases). Deletions cut 5 bases from V and 6 bases from J, with 17 bases between. The CDR3 loop spans 14 amino acids. Germline CDR1 reads WSHSY; CDR2 reads SAAADI. In nucleotides, the CDR3 is TGCGCCAGCAGTACCCGGGGCGGGATGGGCGAGCAGTACTTC. Translating it yields CASSTRGGMGEQYF.